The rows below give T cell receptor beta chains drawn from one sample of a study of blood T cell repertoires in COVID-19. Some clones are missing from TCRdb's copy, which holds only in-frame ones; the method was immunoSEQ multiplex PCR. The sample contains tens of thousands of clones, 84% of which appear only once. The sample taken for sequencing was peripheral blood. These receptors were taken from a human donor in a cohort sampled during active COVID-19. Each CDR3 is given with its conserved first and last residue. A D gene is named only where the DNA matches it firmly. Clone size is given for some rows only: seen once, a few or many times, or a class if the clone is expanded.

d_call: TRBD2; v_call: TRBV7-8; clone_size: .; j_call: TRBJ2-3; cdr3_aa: CASSLSIRLRGADTQYF; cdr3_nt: TGTGCCAGCAGCTTAAGTATTCGGCTGCGGGGGGCAGATACGCAGTATTTT
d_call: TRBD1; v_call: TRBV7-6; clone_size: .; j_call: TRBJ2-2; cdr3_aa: CASSLAGTGYVGELFF; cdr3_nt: TGTGCCAGCAGCTTAGCTGGGACAGGGTATGTCGGGGAGCTGTTTTTT
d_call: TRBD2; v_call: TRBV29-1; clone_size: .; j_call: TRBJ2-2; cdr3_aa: CSVAFSGGDFNTGELFF; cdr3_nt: TGCAGCGTTGCCTTTAGCGGGGGGGATTTTAACACCGGGGAGCTGTTTTTT
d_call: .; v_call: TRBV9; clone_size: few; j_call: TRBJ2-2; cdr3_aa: CASSPHPGVSGELFF; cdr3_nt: TGTGCCAGCAGCCCCCATCCGGGGGTTAGCGGGGAGCTGTTTTTT
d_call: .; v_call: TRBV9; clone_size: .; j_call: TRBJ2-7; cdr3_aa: CASSAHDRHPSYEQYF; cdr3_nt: TGTGCCAGCAGCGCTCACGACAGGCATCCATCCTACGAGCAGTACTTC
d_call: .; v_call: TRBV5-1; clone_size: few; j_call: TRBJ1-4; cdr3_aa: CASSLERSEKLFF; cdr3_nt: TGCGCCAGCAGCTTGGAGCGGAGTGAAAAACTGTTTTTT
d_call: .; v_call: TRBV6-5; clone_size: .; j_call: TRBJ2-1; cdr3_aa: CASMITGFEQFF; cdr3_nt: TGTGCCAGCATGATCACGGGGTTTGAGCAGTTCTTC
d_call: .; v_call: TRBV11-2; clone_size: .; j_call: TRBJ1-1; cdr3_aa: CASSLTPGINTEAFF; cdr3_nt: TGTGCCAGCAGCTTAACGCCAGGAATAAACACTGAAGCTTTCTTT
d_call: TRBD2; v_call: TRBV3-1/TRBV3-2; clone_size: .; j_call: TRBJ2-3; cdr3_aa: CASSQGGRVGGTDTQYF; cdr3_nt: TGTGCCAGCAGCCAAGGGGGGAGGGTCGGAGGCACAGATACGCAGTATTTT
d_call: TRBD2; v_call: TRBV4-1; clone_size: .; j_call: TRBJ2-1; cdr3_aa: CASSQDGQIAGGIRNEQFF; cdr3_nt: TGCGCCAGCAGCCAAGATGGGCAGATAGCGGGGGGGATTCGTAATGAGCAGTTCTTC
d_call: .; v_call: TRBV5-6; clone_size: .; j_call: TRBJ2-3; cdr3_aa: CASSSGGFGDTQYF; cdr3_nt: TGTGCCAGCAGCTCCGGAGGGTTTGGAGATACGCAGTATTTT
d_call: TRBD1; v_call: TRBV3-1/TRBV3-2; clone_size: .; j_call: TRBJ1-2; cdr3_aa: CASSPGTRDRGGYGYTF; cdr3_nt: TGTGCCAGCAGCCCGGGAACCCGGGACAGGGGCGGCTATGGCTACACCTTC
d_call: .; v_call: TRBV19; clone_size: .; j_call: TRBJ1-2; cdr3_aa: CASSPRQIYGYTF; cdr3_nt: TGTGCCAGTAGTCCCCGACAGATCTATGGCTACACCTTC
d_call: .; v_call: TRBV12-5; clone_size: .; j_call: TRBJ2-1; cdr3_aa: CASGLEGGLGNEQFF; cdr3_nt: TGTGCTAGTGGTTTGGAGGGGGGGCTTGGTAATGAGCAGTTCTTC
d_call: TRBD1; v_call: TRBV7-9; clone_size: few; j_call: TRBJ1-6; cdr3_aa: CASSSTGQGPYNSPLHF; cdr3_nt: TGTGCCAGCAGCTCAACCGGACAGGGCCCTTATAATTCACCCCTCCACTTT
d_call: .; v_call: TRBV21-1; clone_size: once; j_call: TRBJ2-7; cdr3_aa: CASSKDKYRTYEQYF; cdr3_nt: TGTGCCAGCAGCAAAGATAAGTACAGAACCTACGAGCAGTACTTC
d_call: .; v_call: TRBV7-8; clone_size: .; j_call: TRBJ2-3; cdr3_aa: CASSSLGGPRTDTQYF; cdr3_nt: TGTGCCAGCAGCTCCCTGGGGGGGCCACGCACAGATACGCAGTATTTT
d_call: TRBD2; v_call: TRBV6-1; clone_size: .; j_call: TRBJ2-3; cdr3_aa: CASSETSGGLWADTQYF; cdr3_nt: TGTGCCAGCAGTGAGACTAGCGGGGGGCTTTGGGCAGATACGCAGTATTTT
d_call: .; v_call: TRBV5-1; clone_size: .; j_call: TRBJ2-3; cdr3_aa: CASREGRGTDTQYF; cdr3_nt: TGCGCCAGCCGAGAGGGGAGGGGGACAGATACGCAGTATTTT
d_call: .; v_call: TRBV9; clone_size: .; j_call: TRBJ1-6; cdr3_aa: CASSGSETYNSPLHF; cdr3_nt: TGTGCCAGCAGCGGGTCAGAAACCTATAATTCACCCCTCCACTTT
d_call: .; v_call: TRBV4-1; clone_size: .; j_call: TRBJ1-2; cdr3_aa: CASSKTAGDYGYTF; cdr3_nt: TGCGCCAGCAGCAAAACAGCAGGGGACTATGGCTACACCTTC
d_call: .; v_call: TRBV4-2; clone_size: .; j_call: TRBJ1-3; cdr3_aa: CASSHPEQNLGNTIYF; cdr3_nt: TGTGCCAGCAGCCACCCGGAACAGAATTTAGGAAACACCATATATTTT
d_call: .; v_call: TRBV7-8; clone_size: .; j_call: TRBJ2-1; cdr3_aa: CASSLGSRAINYNEQFF; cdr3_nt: TGTGCCAGCAGCTTAGGATCGAGAGCTATCAACTACAATGAGCAGTTCTTC
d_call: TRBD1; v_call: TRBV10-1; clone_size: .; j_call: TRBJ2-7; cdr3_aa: CASSEGRGWEAGYEQYF; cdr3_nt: TGCGCCAGCAGTGAGGGCAGGGGGTGGGAAGCAGGTTACGAGCAGTACTTC
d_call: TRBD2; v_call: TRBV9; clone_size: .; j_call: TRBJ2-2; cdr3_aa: CASSLASGGITGELFF; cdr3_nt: TGTGCCAGCAGCTTGGCTAGCGGGGGTATCACCGGGGAGCTGTTTTTT
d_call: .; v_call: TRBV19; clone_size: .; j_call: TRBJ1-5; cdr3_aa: CASSPQGVSQHF; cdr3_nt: TGTGCCAGTAGTCCACAGGGCGTTTCCCAGCATTTT
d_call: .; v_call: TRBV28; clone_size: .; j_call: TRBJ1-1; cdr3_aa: CASSGGRGTEAFF; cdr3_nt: TGTGCCAGCAGTGGGGGACGGGGGACTGAAGCTTTCTTT
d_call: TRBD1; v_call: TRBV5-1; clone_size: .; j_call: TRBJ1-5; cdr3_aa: CASSEDAGTGYSNQPQHF; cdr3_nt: TGCGCCAGCAGCGAAGACGCCGGGACAGGCTATAGCAATCAGCCCCAGCATTTT
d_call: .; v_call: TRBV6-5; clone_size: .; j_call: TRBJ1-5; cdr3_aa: CASSYAGSGQPQHF; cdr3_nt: TGTGCCAGCAGTTACGCGGGCTCGGGTCAGCCCCAGCATTTT
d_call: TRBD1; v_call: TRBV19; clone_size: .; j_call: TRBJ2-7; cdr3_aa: CASSSSGGSYEQYF; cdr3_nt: TGTGCCAGTAGTTCATCAGGGGGCTCCTACGAGCAGTACTTC
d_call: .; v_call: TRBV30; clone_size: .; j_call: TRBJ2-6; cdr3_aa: CAFEAGSGANVLTF; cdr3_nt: TGTGCCTTTGAGGCTGGCTCTGGGGCCAACGTCCTGACTTTC
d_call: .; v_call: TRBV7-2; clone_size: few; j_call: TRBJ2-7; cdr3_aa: CASSLEVLAYEQYF; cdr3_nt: TGTGCCAGCAGCTTAGAAGTACTAGCCTACGAGCAGTACTTC
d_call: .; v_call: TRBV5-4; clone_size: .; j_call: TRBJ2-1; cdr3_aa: CASSFTEYNEQFF; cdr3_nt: TGTGCCAGCAGCTTTACAGAGTACAATGAGCAGTTCTTC
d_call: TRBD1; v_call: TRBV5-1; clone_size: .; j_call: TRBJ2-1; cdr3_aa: CASSLDRGPYNEQFF; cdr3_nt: TGCGCCAGCAGCTTGGACAGGGGGCCCTACAATGAGCAGTTCTTC
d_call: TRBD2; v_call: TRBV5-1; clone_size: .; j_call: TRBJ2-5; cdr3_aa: CASSIGTIQETQYF; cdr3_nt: TGCGCCAGCAGCATCGGGACTATTCAAGAGACCCAGTACTTC
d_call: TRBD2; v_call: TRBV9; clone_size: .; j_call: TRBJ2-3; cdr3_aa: CASSVSGGAADTQYF; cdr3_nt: TGTGCCAGCAGCGTGAGCGGGGGGGCCGCAGATACGCAGTATTTT
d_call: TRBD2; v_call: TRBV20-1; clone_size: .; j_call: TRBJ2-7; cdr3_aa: CSASTPSGEGQYF; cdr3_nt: TGCAGTGCTAGTACCCCCTCCGGGGAGGGGCAGTACTTC
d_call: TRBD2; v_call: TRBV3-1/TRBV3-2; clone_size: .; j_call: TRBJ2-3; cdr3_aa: CASSLHQTSGGANTQYF; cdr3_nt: TGTGCCAGCAGCCTGCATCAGACTAGCGGGGGGGCGAATACGCAGTATTTT
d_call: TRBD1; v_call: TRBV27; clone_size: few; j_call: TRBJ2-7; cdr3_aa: CASSRQGTEQYF; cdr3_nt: TGTGCCAGCAGCCGACAGGGGACCGAGCAGTACTTC
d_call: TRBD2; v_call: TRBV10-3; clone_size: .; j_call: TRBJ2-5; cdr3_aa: CAISSSGGTQETQYF; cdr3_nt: TGTGCCATCAGCAGTAGCGGGGGAACACAAGAGACCCAGTACTTC
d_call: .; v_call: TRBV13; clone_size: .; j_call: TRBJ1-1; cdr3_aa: CASSLGLRVGTEAFF; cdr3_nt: TGTGCCAGCAGCTTAGGTCTCAGGGTTGGGACTGAAGCTTTCTTT
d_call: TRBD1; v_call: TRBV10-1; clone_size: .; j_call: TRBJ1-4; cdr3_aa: CASSVGQGANEKLFF; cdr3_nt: TGCGCCAGCAGTGTAGGACAGGGGGCTAATGAAAAACTGTTTTTT
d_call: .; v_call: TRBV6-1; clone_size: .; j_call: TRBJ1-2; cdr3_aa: CASSEFGGYGYTF; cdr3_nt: TGTGCCAGCAGTGAATTTGGGGGGTATGGCTACACCTTC
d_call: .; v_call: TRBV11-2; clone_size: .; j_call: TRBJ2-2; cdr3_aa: CASSLEGGVTTGELFF; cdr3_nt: TGTGCCAGCAGCTTAGAGGGCGGGGTCACAACCGGGGAGCTGTTTTTT
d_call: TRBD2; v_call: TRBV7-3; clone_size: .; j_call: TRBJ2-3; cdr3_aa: CASSSLAGSTDTQYF; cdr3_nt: TGTGCCAGCAGCAGTCTAGCGGGGAGCACAGATACGCAGTATTTT
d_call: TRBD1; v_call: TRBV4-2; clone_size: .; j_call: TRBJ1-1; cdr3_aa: CASSLDRDTEAFF; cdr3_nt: TGTGCCAGCAGCCTAGACAGGGACACTGAAGCTTTCTTT
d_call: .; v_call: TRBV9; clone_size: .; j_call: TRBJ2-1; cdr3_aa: CASSVGVGRSRGLYNEQFF; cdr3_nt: TGTGCCAGCAGCGTAGGGGTTGGGAGAAGCAGGGGTTTATACAATGAGCAGTTCTTC
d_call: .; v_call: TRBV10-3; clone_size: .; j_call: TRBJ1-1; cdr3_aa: CAISESTTEAFF; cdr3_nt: TGTGCCATCAGTGAGTCGACTACTGAAGCTTTCTTT
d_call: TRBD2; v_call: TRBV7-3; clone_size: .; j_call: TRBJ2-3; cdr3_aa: CASSSRGGRITDTQYF; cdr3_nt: TGTGCCAGCAGCTCACGGGGGGGCCGGATCACAGATACGCAGTATTTT
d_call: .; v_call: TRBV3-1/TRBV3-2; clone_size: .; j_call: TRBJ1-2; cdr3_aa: CASSQDLKQANGYTF; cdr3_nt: TGTGCCAGCAGCCAAGATTTGAAGCAAGCTAACGGCTACACCTTC
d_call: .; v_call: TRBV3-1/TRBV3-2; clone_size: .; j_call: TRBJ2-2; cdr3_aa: CASSQDRPYQNTGELFF; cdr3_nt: TGTGCCAGCAGCCAAGACAGGCCCTACCAGAACACCGGGGAGCTGTTTTTT
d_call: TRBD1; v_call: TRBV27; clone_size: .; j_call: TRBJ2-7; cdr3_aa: CASSFTGASYEQYF; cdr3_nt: TGTGCCAGCAGTTTCACAGGGGCCTCCTACGAGCAGTACTTC